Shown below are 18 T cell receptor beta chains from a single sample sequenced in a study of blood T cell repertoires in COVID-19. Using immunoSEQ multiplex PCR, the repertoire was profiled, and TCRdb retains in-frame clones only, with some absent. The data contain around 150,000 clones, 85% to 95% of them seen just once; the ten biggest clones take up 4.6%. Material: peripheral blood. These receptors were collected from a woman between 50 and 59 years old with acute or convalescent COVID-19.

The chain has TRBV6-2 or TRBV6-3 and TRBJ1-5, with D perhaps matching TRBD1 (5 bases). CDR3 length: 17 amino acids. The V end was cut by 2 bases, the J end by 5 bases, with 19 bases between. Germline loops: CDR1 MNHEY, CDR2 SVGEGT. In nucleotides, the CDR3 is TGTGCCAGCAGTTACCTCACTCGGGGGGGATTCTATCAGCCCCAGCATTTT. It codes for CASSYLTRGGFYQPQHF.

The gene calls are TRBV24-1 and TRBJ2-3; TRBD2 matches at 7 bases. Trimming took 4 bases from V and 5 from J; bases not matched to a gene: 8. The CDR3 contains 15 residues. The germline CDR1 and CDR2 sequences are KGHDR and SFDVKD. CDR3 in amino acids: CATSEAGLQGDTQYF. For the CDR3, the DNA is TGTGCCACCAGTGAAGCGGGACTTCAGGGAGATACGCAGTATTTT.

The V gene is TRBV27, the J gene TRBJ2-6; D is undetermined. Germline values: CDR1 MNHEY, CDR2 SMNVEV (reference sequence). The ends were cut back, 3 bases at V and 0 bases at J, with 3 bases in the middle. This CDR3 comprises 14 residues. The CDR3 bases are TGTGCCAGCAGTTTCAGCTCTGGGGCCAACGTCCTGACTTTC. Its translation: CASSFSSGANVLTF.

CDR3 nucleotide sequence: TGTGCCAGTAGTTTATCAGGGACTGGAAACACCATATATTTT. This sequence encodes CASSLSGTGNTIYF. The rearrangement links TRBV19 to TRBJ1-3, with D possibly TRBD1 on 5 matching bases. Trimming shortened V by 5 bases and J by 2 bases, and 10 bases separated the two germline ends. CDR1 is LNHDA and CDR2 is SQIVND in the germline V gene (reference sequence). The CDR3 has 14 amino acids.

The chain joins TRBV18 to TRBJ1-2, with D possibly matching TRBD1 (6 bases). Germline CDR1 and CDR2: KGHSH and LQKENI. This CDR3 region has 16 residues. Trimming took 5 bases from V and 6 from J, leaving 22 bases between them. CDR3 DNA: TGTGCCAGCTCAGTGTGGACAGCCCAAAACGGAGATGGCTACACCTTC. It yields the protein CASSVWTAQNGDGYTF.

The CDR3 region has the DNA TGTGCCAGCAGAACACAATCAGGGGTCTCCAGCCAGCCCCAGCATTTT. Its protein product is CASRTQSGVSSQPQHF. This rearrangement joins TRBV2 to TRBJ1-5, with D maybe TRBD1 (6 bases). Trimming took off 6 bases at V and 7 bases at J, with 22 bases between the two ends. CDR1 and CDR2 from the germline V gene are SNHLY and FYNNEI. The CDR3 totals 16 residues.

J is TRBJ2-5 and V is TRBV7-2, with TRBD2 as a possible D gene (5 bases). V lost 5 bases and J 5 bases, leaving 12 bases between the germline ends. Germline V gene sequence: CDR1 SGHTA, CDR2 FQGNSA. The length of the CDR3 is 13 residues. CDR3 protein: CASSPNRRETQYF. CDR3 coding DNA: TGTGCCAGCAGCCCTAATAGGAGGGAGACCCAGTACTTC.

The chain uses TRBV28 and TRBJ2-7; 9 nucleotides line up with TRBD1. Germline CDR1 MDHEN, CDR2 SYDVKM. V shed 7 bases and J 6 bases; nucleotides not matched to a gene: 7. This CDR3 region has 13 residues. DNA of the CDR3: TGTGCCAGCAAAACTCCGGGACAGGGCGAGCAGTACTTC. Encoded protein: CASKTPGQGEQYF.

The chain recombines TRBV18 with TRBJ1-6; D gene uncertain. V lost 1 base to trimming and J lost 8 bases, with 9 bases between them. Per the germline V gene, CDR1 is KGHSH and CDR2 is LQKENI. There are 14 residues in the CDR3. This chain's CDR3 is CASSPQSGDSPLHF. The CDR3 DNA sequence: TGTGCCAGCTCACCACAGAGCGGGGATTCACCCCTCCACTTT. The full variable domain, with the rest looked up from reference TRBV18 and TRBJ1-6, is NAGVMQNPRHLVRRRGQEARLRCSPMKGHSHVYWYRQLPEEGLKFMVYLQKENIIDESGMPKERFSAEFPKEGPSILRIQQVVRGDSAAYFCASSPQSGDSPLHFGNGTRLTVT.

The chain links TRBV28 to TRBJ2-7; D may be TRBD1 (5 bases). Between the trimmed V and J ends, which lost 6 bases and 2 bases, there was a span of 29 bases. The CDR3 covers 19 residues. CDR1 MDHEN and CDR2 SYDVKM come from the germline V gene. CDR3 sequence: CASSPPEAGKGLVAYEQYF. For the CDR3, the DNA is TGTGCCAGCAGCCCCCCTGAGGCAGGGAAGGGCTTGGTTGCCTACGAGCAGTACTTC.

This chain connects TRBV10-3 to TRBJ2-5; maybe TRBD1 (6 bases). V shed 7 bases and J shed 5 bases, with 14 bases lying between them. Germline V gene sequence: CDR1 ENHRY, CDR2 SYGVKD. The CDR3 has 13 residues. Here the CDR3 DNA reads TGTGCCATCACCCAGGGGCCCCGGGAGACCCAGTACTTC. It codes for CAITQGPRETQYF.

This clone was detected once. CDR3 sequence: CASSVGNYGYTF. The CDR3 coding sequence is TGTGCCAGCAGTGTCGGGAACTATGGCTACACCTTC. The V call is TRBV14, the J call TRBJ1-2; the D is unclear. Germline CDR1 is SGHDN and CDR2 is FVKESK. V shed 6 bases and J shed 2 bases, with 7 bases lying between them. The CDR3 is 12 residues long.

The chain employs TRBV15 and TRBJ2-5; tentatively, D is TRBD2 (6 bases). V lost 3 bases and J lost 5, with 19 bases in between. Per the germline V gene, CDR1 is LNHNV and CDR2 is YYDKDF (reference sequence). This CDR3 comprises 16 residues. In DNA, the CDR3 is TGTGCCACCAGCAGGTCACTGGGCTCCCGGGGGGAGACCCAGTACTTC. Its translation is CATSRSLGSRGETQYF. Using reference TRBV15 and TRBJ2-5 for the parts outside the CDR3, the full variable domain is DAMVIQNPRYQVTQFGKPVTLSCSQTLNHNVMYWYQQKSSQAPKLLFHYYDKDFNNEADTPDNFQSRRPNTSFCFLDIRSPGLGDTAMYLCATSRSLGSRGETQYFGPGTRLLVL.

CDR3 amino acids: CASSLDRGNYGYTF. CDR3 sequence (DNA): TGTGCCAGCAGCTTGGACAGGGGAAACTATGGCTACACCTTC. V gene TRBV5-4 combines with J gene TRBJ1-2, with 7 bases lining up with TRBD1. Germline assignment: CDR1 SGHNT and CDR2 YYREEE (reference sequence). The CDR3 runs 14 residues. V shed 0 bases, J shed 2 bases, and the junction held 1 base outside the gene matches.

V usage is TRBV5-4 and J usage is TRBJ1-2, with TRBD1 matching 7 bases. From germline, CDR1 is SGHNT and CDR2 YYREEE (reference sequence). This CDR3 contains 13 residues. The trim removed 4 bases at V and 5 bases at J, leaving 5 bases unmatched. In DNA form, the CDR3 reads TGTGCCAGCAGCCGTAGGGGGCTGTATGGCTACACCTTC. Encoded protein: CASSRRGLYGYTF.

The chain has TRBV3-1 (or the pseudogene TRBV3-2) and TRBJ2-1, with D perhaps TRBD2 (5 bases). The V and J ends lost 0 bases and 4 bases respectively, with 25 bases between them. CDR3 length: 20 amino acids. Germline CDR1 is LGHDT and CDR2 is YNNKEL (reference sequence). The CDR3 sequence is CASSQESGLSSRASYNEQFF. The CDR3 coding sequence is TGTGCCAGCAGCCAAGAGTCTGGCCTATCGTCGCGGGCCTCATACAATGAGCAGTTCTTC.

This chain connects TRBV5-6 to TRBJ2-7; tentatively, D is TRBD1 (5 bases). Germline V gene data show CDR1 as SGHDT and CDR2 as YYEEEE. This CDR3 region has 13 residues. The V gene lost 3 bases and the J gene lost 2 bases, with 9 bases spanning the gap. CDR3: CASSSGLTYEQYF. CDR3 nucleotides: TGTGCCAGCAGCTCAGGGTTAACCTACGAGCAGTACTTC.

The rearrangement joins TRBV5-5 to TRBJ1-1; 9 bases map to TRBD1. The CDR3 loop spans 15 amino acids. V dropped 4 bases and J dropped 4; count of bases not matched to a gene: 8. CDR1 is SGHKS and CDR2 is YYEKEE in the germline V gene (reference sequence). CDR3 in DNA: TGTGCCAGCAGCCCCCGGACAGGGGATGGCACTGAAGCTTTCTTT. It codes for CASSPRTGDGTEAFF.